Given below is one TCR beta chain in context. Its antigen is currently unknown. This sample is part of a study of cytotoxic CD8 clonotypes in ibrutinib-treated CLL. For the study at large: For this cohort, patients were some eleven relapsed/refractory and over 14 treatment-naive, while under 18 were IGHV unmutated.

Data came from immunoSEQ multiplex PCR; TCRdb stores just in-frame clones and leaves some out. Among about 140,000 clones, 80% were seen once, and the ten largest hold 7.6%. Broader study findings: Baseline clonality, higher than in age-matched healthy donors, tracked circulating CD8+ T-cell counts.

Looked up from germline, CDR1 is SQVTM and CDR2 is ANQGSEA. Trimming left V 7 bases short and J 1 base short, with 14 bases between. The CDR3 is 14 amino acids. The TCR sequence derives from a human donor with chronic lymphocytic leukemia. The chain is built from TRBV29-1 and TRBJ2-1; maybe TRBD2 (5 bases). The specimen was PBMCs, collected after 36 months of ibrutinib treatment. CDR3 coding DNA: TGCAGCGGAGGACTCTTGCGATCCTACAATGAGCAGTTCTTC. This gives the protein CSGGLLRSYNEQFF.